This T cell receptor (beta chain) originates from a study of CD8+ T cells in alopecia areata. Study in general: Treated patients were given 5 to 10 mg oral tofacitinib twice daily. Tofacitinib lasted 6 to 18 months, then 6 months off drug.

cDNA prepared by RNA extraction and subsequent reverse transcription served as the template for sequencing. The table came from immunoSEQ multiplex PCR; TCRdb's copy has only in-frame clones and leaves some out. Here the sample spans roughly 220,000 clones, about two fifths being singletons. On this clone itself: Antigen specificity is unknown.

The CDR3 consists of 14 residues. Germline V gene data show CDR1 as SGHTA and CDR2 as FQGNSA. V was trimmed by 0 bases and J by 9 bases, leaving 12 bases between them. Treatment described: oral pan-JAK inhibitor, 5-10 mg twice daily. Whole-study results and caveats: Tofacitinib produced a significant decrease in scalp clonality and in expanded CD8+ clones among the top 100. While tofacitinib was given, many expanded lesional clones persisted in scalp and blood.

The chain joins TRBV7-2 to TRBJ2-1; D is possibly TRBD2 (5 bases). This sequence originates from a human donor with alopecia areata. Sample: CD4+ T cells sorted from blood, taken at approximately week 31, from a patient treated with tofacitinib. This chain's CDR3 is CASSLASTAGEQFF. The DNA of the CDR3 is TGTGCCAGCAGCTTAGCCTCTACTGCGGGTGAGCAGTTCTTC.